Sequencing of this T cell receptor (beta chain) was carried out in a study of cytomegalovirus exposure and HLA in healthy donors. General observations from the study: Reports state that TCR beta sequences accurately predicted most subjects' HLA-A and HLA-B alleles. Follow-up analysis later connected one missense variant in DCLRE1C with trimming of TCR beta V- and J-genes.

J lost 8 bases, V lost 5 bases, and 6 bases had no gene match. The CDR3 is 13 amino acids. From germline, CDR1 is SGHRS and CDR2 YFSETQ. This clone was picked up a small number of times. Its specificity is unknown. PCR was performed using 60 Vbeta and 13 Jbeta primers. The table came from immunoSEQ multiplex PCR; TCRdb's copy has only in-frame clones and leaves some out. The data contain 100,000 to 150,000 clones, 55% to 75% of them singletons. This receptor was identified in a man in his thirties or forties in good health and CMV-seronegative. The rearrangement links TRBV5-1 to TRBJ2-2; 7 bases match TRBD1. Material: PBMCs. The CDR3 here is CASRGTEAGELFF. CDR3 DNA: TGCGCCAGCAGAGGGACAGAAGCTGGGGAGCTGTTTTTT.